This T cell receptor beta chain was captured in a study of T cell repertoires in cytomegalovirus infection. Study details: Shared public TCR beta signatures pointed to both CMV infection and a matching HLA type.

This clonotype was seen more than once but under ten times. Using its own MiXCR run on the reads, TCRdb lists one record per CDR3 protein. The data contain about 360,000 distinct CDR3 sequences, 15% to 20% of them singletons. This clonotype was obtained from a human donor in good health (CMV status not recorded). Some clones in this sample may be carry-over from other donors' samples. Source material: PBMCs.

The CDR3 sequence: CSVLHRVSGYTF. The CDR3 coding sequence is TGCAGTGTTCTACACCGGGTGTCCGGCTACACCTTC. The V call is TRBV20-1, the J call TRBJ1-2; D uncertain. Trimming stripped 7 bases from V and 8 bases from J, with 17 bases between. This CDR3 has 12 residues. Looked up from germline, CDR1 is DFQATT and CDR2 is SNEGSKA (reference sequence).